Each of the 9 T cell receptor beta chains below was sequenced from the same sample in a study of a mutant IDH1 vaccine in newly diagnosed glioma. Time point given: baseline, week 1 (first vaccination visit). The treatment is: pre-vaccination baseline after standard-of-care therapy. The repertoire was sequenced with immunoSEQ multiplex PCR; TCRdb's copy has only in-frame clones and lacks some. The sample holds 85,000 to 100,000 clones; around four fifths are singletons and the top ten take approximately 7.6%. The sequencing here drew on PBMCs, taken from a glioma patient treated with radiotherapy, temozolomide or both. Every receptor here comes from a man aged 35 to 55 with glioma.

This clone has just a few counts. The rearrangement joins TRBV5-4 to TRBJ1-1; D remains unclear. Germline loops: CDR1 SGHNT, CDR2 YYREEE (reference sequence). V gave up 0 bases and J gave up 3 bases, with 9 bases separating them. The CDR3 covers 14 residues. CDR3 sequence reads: CASSLASRDTEAFF. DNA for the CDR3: TGTGCCAGCAGCTTGGCGAGTCGGGACACTGAAGCTTTCTTT.

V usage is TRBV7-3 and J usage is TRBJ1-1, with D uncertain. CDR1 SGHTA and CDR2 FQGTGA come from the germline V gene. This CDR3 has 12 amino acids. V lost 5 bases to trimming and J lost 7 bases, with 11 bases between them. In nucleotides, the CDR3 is TGTGCCAGCAGCCCCAACGGACGTGAAGCTTTCTTT. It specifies CASSPNGREAFF.

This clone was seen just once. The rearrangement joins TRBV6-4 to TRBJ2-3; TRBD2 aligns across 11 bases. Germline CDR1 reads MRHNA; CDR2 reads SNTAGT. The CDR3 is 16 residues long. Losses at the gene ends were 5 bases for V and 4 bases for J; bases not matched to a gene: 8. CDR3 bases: TGTGCCAGCAGTCCACTAGCGGGGGACGGGGCAGATACGCAGTATTTT. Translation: CASSPLAGDGADTQYF.

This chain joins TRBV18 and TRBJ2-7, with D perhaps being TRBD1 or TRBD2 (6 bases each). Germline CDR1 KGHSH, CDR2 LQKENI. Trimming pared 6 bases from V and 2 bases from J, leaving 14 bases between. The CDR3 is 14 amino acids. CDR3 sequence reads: CASSPGGGPYEQYF. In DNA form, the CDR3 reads TGTGCCAGCTCCCCCGGAGGGGGGCCCTACGAGCAGTACTTC.

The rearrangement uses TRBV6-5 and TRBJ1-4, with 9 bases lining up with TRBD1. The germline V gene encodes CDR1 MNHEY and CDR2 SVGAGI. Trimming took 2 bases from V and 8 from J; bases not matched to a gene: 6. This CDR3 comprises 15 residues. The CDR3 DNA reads TGTGCCAGCAGTTACAGGGGACAGGGCCGGGAAAAACTGTTTTTT. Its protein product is CASSYRGQGREKLFF.

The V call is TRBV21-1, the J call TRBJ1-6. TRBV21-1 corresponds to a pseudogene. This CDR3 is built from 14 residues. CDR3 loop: CASSKDGTGSPLHF. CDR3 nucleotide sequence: TGTGCCAGCAGCAAAGACGGGACGGGTTCACCCCTCCACTTT.

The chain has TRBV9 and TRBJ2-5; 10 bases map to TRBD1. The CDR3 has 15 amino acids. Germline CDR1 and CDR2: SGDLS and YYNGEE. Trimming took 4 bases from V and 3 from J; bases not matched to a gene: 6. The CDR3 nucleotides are TGTGCCAGCAGCCCCCGGACAGGGGGGAAAGAGACCCAGTACTTC. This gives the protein CASSPRTGGKETQYF. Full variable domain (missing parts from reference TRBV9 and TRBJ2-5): DSGVTQTPKHLITATGQRVTLRCSPRSGDLSVYWYQQSLDQGLQFLIQYYNGEERAKGNILERFSAQQFPDLHSELNLSSLELGDSALYFCASSPRTGGKETQYFGPGTRLLVL.

As DNA, the CDR3 is TGTGCCAGTAGTAACCGACAGGGCCAAGCTAACTATGGCTACACCTTC. This gives the protein CASSNRQGQANYGYTF. The chain uses TRBV19 and TRBJ1-2, with TRBD1 matching 7 bases. V trimming: 4 bases; J trimming: 0 bases; junction bases outside the gene matches: 8. CDR3 length: 16 amino acids. Germline loops: CDR1 LNHDA, CDR2 SQIVND (reference sequence).

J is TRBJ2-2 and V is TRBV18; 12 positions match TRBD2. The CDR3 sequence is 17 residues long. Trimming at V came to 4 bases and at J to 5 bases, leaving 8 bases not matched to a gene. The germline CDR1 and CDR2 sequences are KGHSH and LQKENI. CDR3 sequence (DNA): TGTGCCAGCTCACGAGGACTAGCGGGGATGTCGACCGGGGAGCTGTTTTTT. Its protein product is CASSRGLAGMSTGELFF. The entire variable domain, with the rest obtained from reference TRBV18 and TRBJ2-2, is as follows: NAGVMQNPRHLVRRRGQEARLRCSPMKGHSHVYWYRQLPEEGLKFMVYLQKENIIDESGMPKERFSAEFPKEGPSILRIQQVVRGDSAAYFCASSRGLAGMSTGELFFGEGSRLTVL.